This is a list of T cell receptor beta chains from one sample in a study of blood T cell repertoires in COVID-19. Libraries were prepared by immunoSEQ multiplex PCR; TCRdb keeps only in-frame clonotypes and omits some of them. This table holds more than 200,000 clones, about 83% found once. Sequencing was carried out using peripheral blood. These receptors all come from a man aged 35-49 years with active or convalescent COVID-19. Both conserved end residues are part of each CDR3. D genes are given only for firm matches. Clone size is stated in some rows and not others, as once, few, many or a class when expanded.

D gene,V gene,J gene,clone size,CDR3 DNA,CDR3 protein
TRBD2,TRBV4-1,TRBJ2-7,.,TGCGCCAGCAGCCAGGCCCTAGCGGGAGACTCCTACGAGCAGTACTTC,CASSQALAGDSYEQYF
.,TRBV28,TRBJ1-3,.,TGTGCCAGCAGTTCAGGGGCAGCATCTGGAAACACCATATATTTT,CASSSGAASGNTIYF
TRBD1,TRBV10-3,TRBJ2-1,.,TGTGCCATCAGTGAGGTGGGACAGGGGGTCTACAATGAGCAGTTCTTC,CAISEVGQGVYNEQFF
TRBD2,TRBV18,TRBJ2-3,.,TGTGCCAGCTCGGGCCTAGCGGGGGGCACAGATACGCAGTATTTT,CASSGLAGGTDTQYF
TRBD1,TRBV11-3,TRBJ2-5,.,TGTGCCAGCAGCTTAGGGGACAGGAGTCAAGAGACCCAGTACTTC,CASSLGDRSQETQYF
.,TRBV29-1,TRBJ1-1,.,TGCGGCCTAGGAAACACTGAAGCTTTCTTT,CGLGNTEAFF
.,TRBV3-1/TRBV3-2,TRBJ2-7,few,TGTGCCAGCAGCCAAGGGACAGTGAGCTCCTACGAGCAGTACTTC,CASSQGTVSSYEQYF
TRBD2,TRBV4-2,TRBJ2-1,.,TGTGCCAGCAGCCAAGACGGGAGCGGGGGACATTTCAATGAGCAGTTCTTC,CASSQDGSGGHFNEQFF
.,TRBV11-3,TRBJ2-3,.,TGTGCCAGCAGCTTAGGAAGGGGCGCAGATACGCAGTATTTT,CASSLGRGADTQYF
TRBD1,TRBV2,TRBJ1-6,.,TGTGCCAGCATTGAGACAGGGGTTTCACCCCTCCACTTT,CASIETGVSPLHF
.,TRBV6-5,TRBJ1-2,.,TGTGCCAGCAGTTACTCCCAGGCGACCTATGGCTACACCTTC,CASSYSQATYGYTF
.,TRBV3-1/TRBV3-2,TRBJ2-2,.,TGTGCCAGCAGCCCCGGAGTCAGAAACACCGGGGAGCTGTTTTTT,CASSPGVRNTGELFF
.,TRBV2,TRBJ1-3,.,TGTGCCAGCAGTTCAGGGCGTACTGGAAACACCATATATTTT,CASSSGRTGNTIYF
.,TRBV3-1/TRBV3-2,TRBJ2-7,.,TGTGCCAGCAGCCCAGAAGATCCCCGGGACACTCCCTACGAGCAGTACTTC,CASSPEDPRDTPYEQYF
.,TRBV6-5,TRBJ2-7,once,TGTGCCAGCAGCCCGATCGGCACAGGGATCTACGAGCAGTACTTC,CASSPIGTGIYEQYF
TRBD1,TRBV11-2,TRBJ1-1,.,TGTGCCAGCAGCTCCCGAACAGCCCGGGACAGCCTATGGGCTTTCTTT,CASSSRTARDSLWAFF
.,TRBV6-1,TRBJ1-1,few,TGTGCCAGCAGTGATTTTGGGGACATAGAAGCTTTCTTT,CASSDFGDIEAFF
TRBD2,TRBV6-5,TRBJ2-1,once,TGTGCCATAACTAGCGGGAGTAGCTCCTACAATGAGCAGTTCTTC,CAITSGSSSYNEQFF
TRBD2,TRBV5-4,TRBJ2-4,.,TGTGCCAGCAGCTTGGGACTGTCGGGGGGAAACATTCAGTACTTC,CASSLGLSGGNIQYF
TRBD2,TRBV7-9,TRBJ2-3,once,TGTGCCAGCAGCTTCCCTAGCGGGGGATACACAGATACGCAGTATTTT,CASSFPSGGYTDTQYF
.,TRBV6-5,TRBJ1-1,.,TGTGCCAGCGGGGGGGGAGTGGTTTTGAACACTGAAGCTTTCTTT,CASGGGVVLNTEAFF
.,TRBV12-5,TRBJ1-3,once,TGTGCTAGTGGTTTGGACAGACTAGGAAACACCATATATTTT,CASGLDRLGNTIYF
.,TRBV23-1,TRBJ2-2,few,TGCGCCAGCAGTCACGACACCGGGGAGCTGTTTTTT,CASSHDTGELFF
.,TRBV24-1,TRBJ1-5,.,TGTGCCACCCACCCGGGGGGGTCCTCCAATCAGCCCCAGCATTTT,CATHPGGSSNQPQHF
TRBD1,TRBV6-2/TRBV6-3,TRBJ2-7,few,TGTGCCAGCAGTTACCTCTCTGGCCACGCCCAGGGGGCAGAGGCTCTCGCGCAGTACTTC,CASSYLSGHAQGAEALAQYF
.,TRBV20-1,TRBJ1-4,.,TGCAGTGCTAGTACCCTTGGGGGGAATGAAAAACTGTTTTTT,CSASTLGGNEKLFF
.,TRBV3-1/TRBV3-2,TRBJ2-3,.,TGTGCCAGCAGCCAAGGCGCGGGCACAGATACGCAGTATTTT,CASSQGAGTDTQYF
.,TRBV19,TRBJ1-2,.,TGTGCCACAAGGACAGATAACTATGGCTACACCTTC,CATRTDNYGYTF
TRBD2,TRBV5-1,TRBJ2-7,.,TGCGCCAGCAGCGGCGGGAGGAGGATCGACGAGCAGTACTTC,CASSGGRRIDEQYF
.,TRBV28,TRBJ1-2,.,TGTGCCAGCAGTTCCGCCGGGCAGGGAGGTGGCTACACCTTC,CASSSAGQGGGYTF
TRBD1,TRBV10-3,TRBJ1-1,.,TGTGCCATCAGGGAACAGGGGGCGCAAACTGAAGCTTTCTTT,CAIREQGAQTEAFF
TRBD1,TRBV29-1,TRBJ1-1,.,TGCAGCGTGGGGGGACAGATGAACACTGAAGCTTTCTTT,CSVGGQMNTEAFF
TRBD1,TRBV18,TRBJ1-1,few,TGTGCCAGCTCGCCTACCCCTCGGACAGGGGAGATTGAAGCTTTCTTT,CASSPTPRTGEIEAFF
TRBD2,TRBV6-4,TRBJ2-4,few,TGTGCCACCCCAGAAGCGGGAGGCCTACAAAACATTCAGTACTTC,CATPEAGGLQNIQYF
.,TRBV24-1,TRBJ2-2,.,TGTGCCACCAGTGATTCAAATAGGAACACCGGGGAGCTGTTTTTT,CATSDSNRNTGELFF
TRBD2,TRBV11-3,TRBJ2-1,.,TGTGCCAGCAGCTTAGTTTTAGGCGGGGGGGAGAGCTCCTACAATGAGCAGTTCTTC,CASSLVLGGGESSYNEQFF
.,TRBV30,TRBJ1-1,.,TGTGCCTTGACAGGCACCTTTCGGACTGAAGCTTTCTTT,CALTGTFRTEAFF
.,TRBV6-4,TRBJ2-1,.,TGTGCCAGCAAAACCAAACCCTTTAGCGGCCCTTCCTACAATGAGCAGTTCTTC,CASKTKPFSGPSYNEQFF
TRBD1,TRBV7-6,TRBJ1-1,once,TGTGCCAGCAGACCCGACAGGGCTGGGACTGAAGCTTTCTTT,CASRPDRAGTEAFF
.,TRBV30,TRBJ2-1,.,TGTGCCTGGAGTGTACAATCCGGGACTGGATCTATGGTAAATGAGCAGTTCTTC,CAWSVQSGTGSMVNEQFF